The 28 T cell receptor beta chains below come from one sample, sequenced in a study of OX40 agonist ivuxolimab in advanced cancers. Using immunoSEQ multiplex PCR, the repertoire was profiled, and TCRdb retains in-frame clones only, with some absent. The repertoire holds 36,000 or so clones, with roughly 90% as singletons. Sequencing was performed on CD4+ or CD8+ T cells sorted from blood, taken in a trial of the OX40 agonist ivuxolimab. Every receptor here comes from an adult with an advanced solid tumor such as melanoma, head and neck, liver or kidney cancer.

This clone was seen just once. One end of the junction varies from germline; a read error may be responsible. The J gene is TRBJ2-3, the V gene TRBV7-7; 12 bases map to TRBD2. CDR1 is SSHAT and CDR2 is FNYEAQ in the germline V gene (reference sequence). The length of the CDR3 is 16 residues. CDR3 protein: CASSPSTSGSPDTQYF. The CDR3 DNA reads TGTGCTAGCAGCCCATCGACTAGCGGGAGCCCAGATACGCAGTATTTT.

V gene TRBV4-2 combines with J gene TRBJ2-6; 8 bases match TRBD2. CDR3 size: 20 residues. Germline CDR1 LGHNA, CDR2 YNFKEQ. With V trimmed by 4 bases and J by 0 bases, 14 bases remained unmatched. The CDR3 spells CASSLKHPGGLTSGANVLTF. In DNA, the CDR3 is TGTGCCAGCAGCCTCAAGCATCCGGGGGGGCTAACCTCTGGGGCCAACGTCCTGACTTTC.

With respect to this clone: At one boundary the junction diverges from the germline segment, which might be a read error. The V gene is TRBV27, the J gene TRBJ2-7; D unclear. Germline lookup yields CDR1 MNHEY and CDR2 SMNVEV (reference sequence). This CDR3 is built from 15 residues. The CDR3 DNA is TGTGCCAGCAGTTTAACACAGATCCTCTCCTACGAGCAGCACTTC. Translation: CASSLTQILSYEQHF.

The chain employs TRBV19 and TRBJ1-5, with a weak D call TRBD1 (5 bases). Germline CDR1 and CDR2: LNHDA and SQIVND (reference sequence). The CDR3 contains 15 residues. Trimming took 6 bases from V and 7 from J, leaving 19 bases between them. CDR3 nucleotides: TGTGCCAGTAGCCCAACTCCAGGGTTAGGACAGCCCCAGCATTTT. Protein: CASSPTPGLGQPQHF.

The CDR3 bases are TGTGCCAGCAGCCCGGGACCTATCGGGGAGCTGTTTTTT. The encoded protein is CASSPGPIGELFF. The chain recombines TRBV5-6 with TRBJ2-2; D could derive from TRBD1 or TRBD2 (5 bases each). Germline V gene lookup returns CDR1 SGHDT and CDR2 YYEEEE. V lost 4 bases and J 7 bases, leaving 11 bases between the germline ends. The length of the CDR3 is 13 residues.

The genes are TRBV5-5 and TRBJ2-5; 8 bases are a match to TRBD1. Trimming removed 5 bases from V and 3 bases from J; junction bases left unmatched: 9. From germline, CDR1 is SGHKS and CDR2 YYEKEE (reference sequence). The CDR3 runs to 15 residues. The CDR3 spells CASSQPRDRKETQYF. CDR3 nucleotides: TGTGCCAGCAGTCAACCTAGGGACAGGAAAGAGACCCAGTACTTC. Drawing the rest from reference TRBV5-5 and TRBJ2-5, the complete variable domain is DAGVTQSPTHLIKTRGQQVTLRCSPISGHKSVSWYQQVLGQGPQFIFQYYEKEERGRGNFPDRFSARQFPNYSSELNVNALLLGDSALYLCASSQPRDRKETQYFGPGTRLLVL.

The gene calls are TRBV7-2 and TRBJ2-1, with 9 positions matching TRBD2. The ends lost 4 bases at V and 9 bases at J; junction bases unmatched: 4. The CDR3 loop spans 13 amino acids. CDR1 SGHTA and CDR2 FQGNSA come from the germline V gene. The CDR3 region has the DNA TGTGCCAGCAGCTCGGGACTAGCTGTTGAGCAGTTCTTC. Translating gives CASSSGLAVEQFF.

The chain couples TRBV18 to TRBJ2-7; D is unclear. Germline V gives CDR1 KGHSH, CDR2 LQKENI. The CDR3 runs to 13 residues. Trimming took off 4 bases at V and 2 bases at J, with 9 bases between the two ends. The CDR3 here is CASSQVGAYEQYF. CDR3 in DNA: TGTGCCAGCTCACAGGTCGGTGCCTACGAGCAGTACTTC.

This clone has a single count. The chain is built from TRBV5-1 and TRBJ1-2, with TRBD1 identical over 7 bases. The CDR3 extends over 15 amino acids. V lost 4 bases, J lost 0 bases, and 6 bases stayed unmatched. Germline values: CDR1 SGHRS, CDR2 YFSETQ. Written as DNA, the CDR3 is TGCGCCAGCAGCCGGGGGACAGACTCTAACTATGGCTACACCTTC. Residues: CASSRGTDSNYGYTF.

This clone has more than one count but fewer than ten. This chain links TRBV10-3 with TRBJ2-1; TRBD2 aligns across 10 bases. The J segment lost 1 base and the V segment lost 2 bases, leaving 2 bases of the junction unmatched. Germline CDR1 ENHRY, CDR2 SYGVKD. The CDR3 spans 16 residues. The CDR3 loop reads CAISEASGRSYNEQFF. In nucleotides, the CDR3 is TGTGCCATCAGTGAGGCTAGCGGGAGATCCTACAATGAGCAGTTCTTC.

CDR3 amino acids: CASSPAGTGEEGYTF. CDR3 DNA sequence: TGTGCCAGCAGCCCCGCAGGGACAGGGGAGGAGGGCTACACCTTC. This rearrangement joins TRBV7-9 to TRBJ1-2; 10 nucleotides line up with TRBD1. The CDR3 consists of 15 residues. V lost 5 bases to trimming and J lost 8 bases; unmatched junction nucleotides: 11. The germline CDR1 and CDR2 sequences are SEHNR and FQNEAQ (reference sequence).

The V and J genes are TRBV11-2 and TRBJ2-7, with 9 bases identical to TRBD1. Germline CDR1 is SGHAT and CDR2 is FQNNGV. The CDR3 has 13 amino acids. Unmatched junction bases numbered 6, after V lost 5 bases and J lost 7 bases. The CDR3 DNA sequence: TGTGCCAGCAGCCGGGACAGGGCAAAGGAGCAGTACTTC. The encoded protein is CASSRDRAKEQYF.

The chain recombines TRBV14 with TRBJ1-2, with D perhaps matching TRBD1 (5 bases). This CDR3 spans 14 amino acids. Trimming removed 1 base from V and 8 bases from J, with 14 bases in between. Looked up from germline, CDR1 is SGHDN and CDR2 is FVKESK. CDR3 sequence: CASSQVGQGLGYTF. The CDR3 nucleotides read TGTGCCAGCAGCCAAGTAGGGCAGGGTCTGGGCTACACCTTC.

In DNA form, the CDR3 reads TGTGCCACCGTTTCCCCGGGTGGGGCCAACGTCCTGACTTTC. This codes for CATVSPGGANVLTF. The J gene is TRBJ2-6, the V gene TRBV6-6; D not certain. Trimming stripped 10 bases from V and 3 bases from J, with 13 bases between. Germline V lookup: CDR1 MNHNY, CDR2 SVGAGI (reference sequence). The CDR3 covers 14 residues.

CDR3 loop: CASREDGPVGYEQYF. For the CDR3, the DNA is TGTGCCAGCAGGGAGGACGGTCCCGTCGGATACGAGCAGTACTTC. J is TRBJ2-7 and V is TRBV2, with D maybe TRBD2 (5 bases). CDR1 and CDR2 from the germline V gene are SNHLY and FYNNEI. The V end was cut by 6 bases, the J end by 4 bases, with 19 bases between. CDR3 size: 15 residues. Full variable domain (outside the CDR3, taken from reference TRBV2 and TRBJ2-7): EPEVTQTPSHQVTQMGQEVILRCVPISNHLYFYWYRQILGQKVEFLVSFYNNEISEKSEIFDDQFSVERPDGSNFTLKIRSTKLEDSAMYFCASREDGPVGYEQYFGPGTRLTVT.

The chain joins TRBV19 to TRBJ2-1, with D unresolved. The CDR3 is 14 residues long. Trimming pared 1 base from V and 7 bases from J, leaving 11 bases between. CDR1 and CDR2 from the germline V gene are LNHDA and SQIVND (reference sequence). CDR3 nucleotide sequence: TGTGCCAGTAGTATAGGTATGCTTGGGAATGAGCAGTTCTTC. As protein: CASSIGMLGNEQFF.

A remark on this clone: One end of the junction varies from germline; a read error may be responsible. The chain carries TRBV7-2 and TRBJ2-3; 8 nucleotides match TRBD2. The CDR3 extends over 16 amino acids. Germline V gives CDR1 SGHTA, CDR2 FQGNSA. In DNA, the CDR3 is TGTGCCAGCAGTCCGGTCGGACGGACTAGCAGAGATACGCAGTATTTT. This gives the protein CASSPVGRTSRDTQYF.

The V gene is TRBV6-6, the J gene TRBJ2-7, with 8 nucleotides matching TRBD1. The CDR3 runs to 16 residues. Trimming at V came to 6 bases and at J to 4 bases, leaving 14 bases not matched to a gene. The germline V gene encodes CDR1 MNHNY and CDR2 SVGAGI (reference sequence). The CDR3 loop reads CASSPGTGQNIYEQYF. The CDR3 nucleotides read TGTGCCAGCAGCCCCGGGACAGGCCAGAATATTTACGAGCAGTACTTC.

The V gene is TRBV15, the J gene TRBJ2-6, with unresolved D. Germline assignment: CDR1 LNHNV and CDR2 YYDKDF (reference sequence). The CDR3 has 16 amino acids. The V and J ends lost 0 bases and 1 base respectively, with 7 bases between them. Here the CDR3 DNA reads TGTGCCACCAGCAGAGATTTGTGGTCTGGGGCCAACGTCCTGACTTTC. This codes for CATSRDLWSGANVLTF.

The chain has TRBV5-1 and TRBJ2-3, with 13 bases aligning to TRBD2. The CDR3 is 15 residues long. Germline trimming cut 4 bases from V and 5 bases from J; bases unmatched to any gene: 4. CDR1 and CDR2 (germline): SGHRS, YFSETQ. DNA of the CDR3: TGCGCCAGCAGCCTACTAGCGGGAGGGATAGATACGCAGTATTTT. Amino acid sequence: CASSLLAGGIDTQYF.

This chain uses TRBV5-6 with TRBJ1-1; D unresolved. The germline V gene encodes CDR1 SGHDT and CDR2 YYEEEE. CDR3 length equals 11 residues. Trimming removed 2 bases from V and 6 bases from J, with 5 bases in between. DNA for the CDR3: TGTGCCAGCAGCTTTCAATCTGAAGCTTTCTTT. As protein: CASSFQSEAFF.

CDR3 DNA: TGTGCCAGCAGCGATAGCGGGGGGGCATTAGATACGCAGTATTTT. It is translated as CASSDSGGALDTQYF. The chain uses TRBV11-2 and TRBJ2-3; 11 bases line up with TRBD2. The CDR3 length is 15 residues. Trimming removed 5 bases from V and 5 bases from J; junction bases left unmatched: 6. Germline V gene sequence: CDR1 SGHAT, CDR2 FQNNGV.

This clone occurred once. The CDR3 region is CASSPAVSVGSYNEQFF. The DNA for the CDR3 is TGCGCCAGCAGCCCTGCGGTATCGGTAGGGTCCTACAATGAGCAGTTCTTC. This rearrangement joins TRBV4-1 to TRBJ2-1; D gene unclear. The V and J ends lost 4 bases and 1 base respectively, with 17 bases between them. This CDR3 has 17 residues. CDR1 is MGHRA and CDR2 is YSYEKL in the germline V gene.

CDR3 sequence: CASSLTRSYEQYF. CDR3 nucleotides: TGTGCCAGCAGCTTAACTAGATCCTACGAGCAGTACTTC. The chain has TRBV7-7 and TRBJ2-7, with D possibly matching TRBD2 (5 bases). This CDR3 comprises 13 residues. The V gene's germline CDR1 is SSHAT and CDR2 FNYEAQ (reference sequence). The V gene lost 2 bases and the J gene lost 1 base, with 6 bases spanning the gap.

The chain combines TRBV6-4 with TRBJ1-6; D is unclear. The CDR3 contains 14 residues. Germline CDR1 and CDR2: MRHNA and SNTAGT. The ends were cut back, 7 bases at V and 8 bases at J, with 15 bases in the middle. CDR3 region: CASTRNWGDSPLHF. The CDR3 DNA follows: TGTGCCAGCACCAGGAACTGGGGTGATTCACCCCTCCACTTT.

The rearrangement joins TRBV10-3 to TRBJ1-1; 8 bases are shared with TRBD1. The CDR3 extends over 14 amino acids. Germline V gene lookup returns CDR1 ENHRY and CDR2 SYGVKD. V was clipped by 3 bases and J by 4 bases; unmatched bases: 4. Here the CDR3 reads CAISEQGGGTEAFF. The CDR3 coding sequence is TGTGCCATCAGTGAACAGGGGGGGGGCACTGAAGCTTTCTTT.

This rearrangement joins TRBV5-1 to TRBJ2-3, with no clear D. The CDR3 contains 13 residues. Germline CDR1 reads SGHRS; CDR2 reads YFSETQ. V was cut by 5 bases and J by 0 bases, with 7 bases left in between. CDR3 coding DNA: TGCGCCAGCAGTTTTGACAGCACAGATACGCAGTATTTT. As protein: CASSFDSTDTQYF.

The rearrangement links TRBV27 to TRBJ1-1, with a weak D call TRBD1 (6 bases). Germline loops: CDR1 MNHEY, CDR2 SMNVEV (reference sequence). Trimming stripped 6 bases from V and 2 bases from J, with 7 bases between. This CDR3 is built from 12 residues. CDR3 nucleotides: TGTGCCAGCAGACAGGGAAACACTGAAGCTTTCTTT. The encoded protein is CASRQGNTEAFF.